What follows is one T cell receptor (beta chain) and its context. Its antigen remains unidentified. This entry is derived from a study of shared clonotypes between healthy human individuals. The study's findings and limits: The donor pool, a small one, limited the genetic and exposure-history diversity represented. The four-donor shared clonotypes exceeded non-shared clonotypes in generation probability, with non-shared ones scoring lower. Clonotypes that were shared across four donors made up roughly 5% of naive CD4 clonotypes.

The table came from immunoSEQ multiplex PCR; TCRdb's copy has only in-frame clones and leaves some out. In the table there are about 1 million clones, 60% to 80% of which are singletons. This CDR3 is 14 amino acids long. CDR1 is SGHAT, CDR2 FQNNGV, per germline. The ends lost 6 bases at V and 0 bases at J; junction bases unmatched: 0. Negatively enriched CD4+ T cells were divided by CD45RA into naive and memory. The source of this sequence is a young man in good health. The rearrangement joins TRBV11-2 to TRBJ2-1, with 9 bases identical to TRBD1. Sequenced material: memory CD4+ T cells sorted from blood. Subset defined: CD45RA-negative fraction. The CDR3 region is CASRGQGSYNEQFF. CDR3 coding DNA: TGTGCCAGCAGGGGACAGGGCTCCTACAATGAGCAGTTCTTC.